Listed below are T cell receptor beta chains from one sample, sequenced in a study of T cell changes during pregnancy in multiple sclerosis. Libraries were prepared by immunoSEQ multiplex PCR; TCRdb keeps only in-frame clonotypes and omits some of them. The profile shows about 13,000 clones, about 88% of them singletons. The sample consisted of CD8+ T cells from peripheral blood mononuclear cells, taken in the first trimester of pregnancy. The receptors derive from a female donor with multiple sclerosis, enrolled in a pregnancy study. CDR3s include the opening cysteine and the closing phenylalanine or tryptophan. A D gene is named only where the DNA matches it firmly.

D gene,J gene,CDR3 length,V gene,CDR3 protein
.,TRBJ1-3,15,TRBV27,CASSQGTSSGNTIYF
.,TRBJ2-1,12,TRBV9,CASSPGDDEQFF
.,TRBJ1-6,14,TRBV9,CASSVNSFNSPLHF
.,TRBJ1-1,15,TRBV4-1,CASRWRTQTNTEAFF
.,TRBJ2-1,15,TRBV9,CASSVGGGSYNEQFF
.,TRBJ1-4,15,TRBV4-3,CASSQDPRGQEKLFF
.,TRBJ2-2,14,TRBV25-1,CASSGGVDTGELFF
TRBD1,TRBJ1-1,13,TRBV30,CAWNTGGDTEAFF
.,TRBJ1-6,16,TRBV5-6,CASSQGTEMNNSPLHF
TRBD1,TRBJ1-1,16,TRBV10-3,CAISVAGTGLNTEAFF
TRBD1,TRBJ1-1,13,TRBV6-1,CASKDREATEAFF
.,TRBJ2-6,18,TRBV23-1,CASSEYFTQQSRANVLTF
.,TRBJ1-2,13,TRBV23-1,CAALCQGPYGYTF
TRBD1,TRBJ1-6,15,TRBV6-1,CASTGQVSYNSPLHF
.,TRBJ2-1,13,TRBV2,CASRRIADNEQFF
TRBD1,TRBJ1-1,13,TRBV7-8,CASSGQVGTEAFF
TRBD2,TRBJ2-1,14,TRBV13,CASSFRGGRNEQFF
.,TRBJ1-5,14,TRBV19,CASSIIRNNQPQHF
TRBD1,TRBJ1-5,14,TRBV15,CATATGDSNQPQHF
TRBD1,TRBJ2-7,15,TRBV4-3,CASSLHRGLAYEQYF
.,TRBJ1-1,15,TRBV14,CASSHTAGVITEAFF
TRBD1,TRBJ1-4,16,TRBV4-3,CASSSTLDRGSEKLFF
TRBD1,TRBJ1-5,17,TRBV7-9,CASSLGPDRALGQPQHF
.,TRBJ1-3,15,TRBV7-9,CASSLTAGSGNTIYF
TRBD1,TRBJ2-1,16,TRBV15,CATSTTTGGGYNEQFF
.,TRBJ1-5,16,TRBV6-1,CASSESQGFWNQPQHF
TRBD2,TRBJ2-3,15,TRBV4-3,CASSRLTSGGDTQYF
.,TRBJ1-5,13,TRBV6-6,CASTEYSNQPQHF
TRBD1,TRBJ1-1,12,TRBV5-4,CASSLDRGVAFF
TRBD1,TRBJ2-7,12,TRBV29-1,CSVHETGVEQYF
.,TRBJ2-7,14,TRBV5-6,CASSLAQVDYEQYF
.,TRBJ1-1,15,TRBV19,CASSISTSMNTEAFF
TRBD2,TRBJ2-1,17,TRBV7-2,CASRYSGTSGGADEQFF
TRBD1,TRBJ1-2,16,TRBV4-3,CASSQDWGDRGYGYTF
TRBD2,TRBJ2-1,20,TRBV27,CASSPTLLRLALPGYNEQFF
TRBD1,TRBJ1-4,14,TRBV25-1,CASSDYRGRGKLFF